These T cell receptor beta chains were read from a single sample in a study of T cells in Graves' hyperthyroidism and ophthalmopathy. MiXCR, run by TCRdb on the multiplex PCR reads, gives a single entry per CDR3 protein. The sample includes 450,000 to 550,000 distinct CDR3 sequences, roughly a quarter of them seen just once. Sequencing was carried out using blood. The source of these receptors is a young woman with Graves' ophthalmopathy. The CDR3 runs from the conserved cysteine through the conserved F or W. A D gene is named only where the DNA matches it firmly. Not all rows give a size; the values are once, few, many and, for expanded clones, a class.

DNA: TGTGCCAGCTCAGGATCCTGGGGGACTGAAGCTTTCTTT
CDR3: CASSGSWGTEAFF
size: few
V: TRBV18
D: .
J: TRBJ1-1

DNA: TGCGCCAGCAGCTTCCAAGGACAGGGTTCTGAAGCTTTCTTT
CDR3: CASSFQGQGSEAFF
size: .
V: TRBV5-1
D: TRBD1
J: TRBJ1-1

DNA: TGTGCCAGCAGTCCCGGGACAGGAGTTCGAAGGACTGAAGCTTTCTTT
CDR3: CASSPGTGVRRTEAFF
size: .
V: TRBV6-1
D: TRBD1
J: TRBJ1-1

DNA: TGTGCCAGCTCACCACCGCAGGGGCGCGGGGCCAACGTCCTGACTTTC
CDR3: CASSPPQGRGANVLTF
size: few
V: TRBV18
D: .
J: TRBJ2-6

DNA: TGTGCCAGCAGCTTAGGGACCCTCCCCTGGGGGGAGCTGTTTTTT
CDR3: CASSLGTLPWGELFF
size: few
V: TRBV7-3
D: .
J: TRBJ2-2

DNA: TGCGCCAGCAGACCACAGGGGCCATCGGGGTTTCAGCCCCAGCATTTT
CDR3: CASRPQGPSGFQPQHF
size: many
V: TRBV10-2
D: TRBD1
J: TRBJ1-5

DNA: TGTGCCAGCAGCCGTACAGCGCCTCAGTCCTACGAGCAGTACTTC
CDR3: CASSRTAPQSYEQYF
size: many
V: TRBV5-5
D: .
J: TRBJ2-7

DNA: TGTGCCAGCAGACAAAGAGGGGGTTGGCAGCCCCAGCATTTT
CDR3: CASRQRGGWQPQHF
size: .
V: TRBV6-1
D: .
J: TRBJ1-5

DNA: TGCGCCAGCAGCGCAGGGGTTGCCTATGGCTACACCTTC
CDR3: CASSAGVAYGYTF
size: many
V: TRBV5-1
D: .
J: TRBJ1-2

DNA: TGTGCCAGCAGTGAAAGCCAGGATAATCAGCCCCAGCATTTT
CDR3: CASSESQDNQPQHF
size: many
V: TRBV2
D: .
J: TRBJ1-5

DNA: TGTGCCAGCAGGGACCCGGGGACAGGGGGCCCTGACGCTGAAGCTTTCTTT
CDR3: CASRDPGTGGPDAEAFF
size: many
V: TRBV6-2/TRBV6-3
D: TRBD1
J: TRBJ1-1

DNA: TGTGCCAGCAGCTTAGACGGGAGGCAGGCAGTACAGACCCAGTACTTC
CDR3: CASSLDGRQAVQTQYF
size: many
V: TRBV7-2
D: TRBD2
J: TRBJ2-5

DNA: TGTGCCAGCAGCTCCACTATGGGGACACCGGACTTC
CDR3: CASSSTMGTPDF
size: many
V: TRBV7-2
D: .
J: TRBJ2-7

DNA: TGCAGCGTTGATCCGGGAGGGACTGAAGCTTTCTTT
CDR3: CSVDPGGTEAFF
size: many
V: TRBV29-1
D: .
J: TRBJ1-1

DNA: TGCAGTGCTAGAGTACATCAGGGGGACTATGGCTACACCTTC
CDR3: CSARVHQGDYGYTF
size: many
V: TRBV20-1
D: TRBD1
J: TRBJ1-2

DNA: TGTGCCAGCAGGCGGGGCGGGGCTCAAGAGACCCAGTACTTC
CDR3: CASRRGGAQETQYF
size: many
V: TRBV6-5
D: .
J: TRBJ2-5

DNA: TGTGCCAGCAGCTCTAATACGGGGAAGTCACCCCTCCACTTT
CDR3: CASSSNTGKSPLHF
size: many
V: TRBV7-6
D: .
J: TRBJ1-6

DNA: TGTGCCAGCAGCCTCGGGACTAGCGGGAGTGGAGAGACCCAGTACTTC
CDR3: CASSLGTSGSGETQYF
size: .
V: TRBV5-6
D: TRBD2
J: TRBJ2-5

DNA: TGTGCCAGCACCGTCGACAGGGGTAATCAGCCCCAGCATTTT
CDR3: CASTVDRGNQPQHF
size: many
V: TRBV12-3/TRBV12-4
D: TRBD1
J: TRBJ1-5

DNA: TGTGCCATCAGTGAAAACCCAGAGAGGGCTGAAGCTTTCTTT
CDR3: CAISENPERAEAFF
size: .
V: TRBV10-3
D: .
J: TRBJ1-1

DNA: TGCGCCAGCAGCTTGGAGGCAGGAGGCGAGCAGTACTTC
CDR3: CASSLEAGGEQYF
size: .
V: TRBV5-1
D: .
J: TRBJ2-7

DNA: TGTGCCAGCAGTGAATATCGGAACTCTCGCGAGCAGTACTTC
CDR3: CASSEYRNSREQYF
size: many
V: TRBV25-1
D: .
J: TRBJ2-7

DNA: TGTGCCAGCAGTAAACAGGGGACTAACAATCAGCCCCAGCATTTT
CDR3: CASSKQGTNNQPQHF
size: many
V: TRBV6-2/TRBV6-3
D: TRBD1
J: TRBJ1-5

DNA: TGTGCCACCAGCCGCCGAGGGGAGACCCAGTACTTC
CDR3: CATSRRGETQYF
size: .
V: TRBV15
D: .
J: TRBJ2-5

DNA: TGTGCCAGCAGTAGAGGGGACAGACCTTCACCCCTCCACTTT
CDR3: CASSRGDRPSPLHF
size: .
V: TRBV11-1
D: TRBD1
J: TRBJ1-6

DNA: TGTGCCAGCAGCCAAGAGACAGGCCTCAAGCTGTTTTTT
CDR3: CASSQETGLKLFF
size: .
V: TRBV3-1
D: .
J: TRBJ2-2

DNA: TGTGCCAGCAGTTCGCCCACGACAGGGTTCTACGAGCAGTACTTC
CDR3: CASSSPTTGFYEQYF
size: few
V: TRBV28
D: TRBD1
J: TRBJ2-7

DNA: TGTGCCAGCAGTTATCGGGAAGGCTATGGCTACACCTTC
CDR3: CASSYREGYGYTF
size: .
V: TRBV6-5
D: .
J: TRBJ1-2

DNA: TGTGCCAGCAGTTACTCGAGAACAGGGGTCACCGGGGAGCTGTTTTTT
CDR3: CASSYSRTGVTGELFF
size: many
V: TRBV6-5
D: TRBD1
J: TRBJ2-2

DNA: TGTGCCAGCAGTTACTCAACCCGACAAGAGGGAGCTTTCTTT
CDR3: CASSYSTRQEGAFF
size: few
V: TRBV6-5
D: .
J: TRBJ1-1

DNA: TGCAGCGTTATGAGACAGGGGATGAACACTGAAGCTTTCTTT
CDR3: CSVMRQGMNTEAFF
size: .
V: TRBV29-1
D: TRBD1
J: TRBJ1-1

DNA: TGTGCCAGCAGCGCAGGGGTAGCCCCTGAAGCTTTCTTT
CDR3: CASSAGVAPEAFF
size: .
V: TRBV2
D: .
J: TRBJ1-1

DNA: TGTGCCAGCAGAAGCGGGACAGGGGGAGAGGAGACCCAGTACTTC
CDR3: CASRSGTGGEETQYF
size: .
V: TRBV6-1
D: TRBD1
J: TRBJ2-5

DNA: TGTGCCAGCAGGACCCCCGGGACAGGGGGTGGCTACACCTTC
CDR3: CASRTPGTGGGYTF
size: .
V: TRBV27
D: TRBD1
J: TRBJ1-2

DNA: TGTGCCAGCAGTTTTCGGGGGAGGGGATATAGCAATCAGCCCCAGCATTTT
CDR3: CASSFRGRGYSNQPQHF
size: .
V: TRBV12-3/TRBV12-4
D: .
J: TRBJ1-5

DNA: TGCGCCAGCAGCTTGACCCCAGGGGGCCCTCAGCCCCAGCATTTT
CDR3: CASSLTPGGPQPQHF
size: many
V: TRBV5-1
D: TRBD1
J: TRBJ1-5

DNA: TGTGCCAGCAGTCGCAGCGGGCGGGGTACGAATGTGCAGTACTTC
CDR3: CASSRSGRGTNVQYF
size: .
V: TRBV12-3/TRBV12-4
D: .
J: TRBJ2-7

DNA: TGCTTCCCGGGGGGGAGGCGTCAGCCCCAGCATTTT
CDR3: CFPGGRRQPQHF
size: many
V: TRBV6-1
D: .
J: TRBJ1-5

DNA: TGCGCCAGCAGCCAAGAGGACATTCAGTACTTC
CDR3: CASSQEDIQYF
size: .
V: TRBV4-1
D: .
J: TRBJ2-4